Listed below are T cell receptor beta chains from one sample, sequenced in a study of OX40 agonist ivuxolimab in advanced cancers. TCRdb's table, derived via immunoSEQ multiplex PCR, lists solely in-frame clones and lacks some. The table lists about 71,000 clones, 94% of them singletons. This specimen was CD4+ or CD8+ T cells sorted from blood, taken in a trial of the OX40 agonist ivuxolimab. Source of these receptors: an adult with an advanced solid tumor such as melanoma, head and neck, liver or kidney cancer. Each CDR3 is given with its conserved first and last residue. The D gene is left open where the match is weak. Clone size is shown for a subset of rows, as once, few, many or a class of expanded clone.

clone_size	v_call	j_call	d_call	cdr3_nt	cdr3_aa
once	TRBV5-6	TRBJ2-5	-	TGTGCCAGCAGCCCGAACACAGGGTACCAAGAGACCCAGTACTTC	CASSPNTGYQETQYF
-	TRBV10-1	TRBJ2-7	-	TGCGCCAGCAGGGCGTTGGGGGCCCCCTACGAGCAGTACTTC	CASRALGAPYEQYF
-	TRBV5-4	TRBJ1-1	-	TGTGCCAGCAGCTTGGCACGGCTGAACACTGAAGCTTTCTTT	CASSLARLNTEAFF
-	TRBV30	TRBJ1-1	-	TGTGCCTGGAGTCGGCAGGTGAACACTGAAGCTTTCTTT	CAWSRQVNTEAFF
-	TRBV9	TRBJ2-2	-	TGTGCCAGCAGCACCTGGACAGATCAGAACACCGGGGAGCTGTTTTTT	CASSTWTDQNTGELFF
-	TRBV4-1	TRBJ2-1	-	TGCGCCAGCAGCCAAGTACATACACGGGGCAATGAGCAGTTCTTC	CASSQVHTRGNEQFF
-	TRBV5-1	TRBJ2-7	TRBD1	TGCGCCAGCCATCCCGGGACAGGAGCCTACGAGCAGTACTTC	CASHPGTGAYEQYF
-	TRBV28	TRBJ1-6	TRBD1	TGTGCCAGCAGTCCTCCCGGGACAGAGAGCCTCGGGGGAAATTCACCCCTCCACTTT	CASSPPGTESLGGNSPLHF
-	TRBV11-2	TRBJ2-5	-	TGTGCCAGCAGCTTAGACCCAGGAGTCACAGGGCGAGAGACCCAGTACTTC	CASSLDPGVTGRETQYF
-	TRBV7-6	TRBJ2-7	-	TGTGCCAGCAGCCCCCGGGGAGGGGGGTCCTACGAGCAGTACTTC	CASSPRGGGSYEQYF
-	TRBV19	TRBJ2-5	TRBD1	TGTGCCAGTTCTCCAGGGGGCTTAGAGACCCAGTACTTC	CASSPGGLETQYF
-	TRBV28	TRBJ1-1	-	TGTGCCAGCAGTATCTACGCTGAAGCTTTCTTT	CASSIYAEAFF
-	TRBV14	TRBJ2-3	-	TGTGCCAGCAGCCAATTCGACAGACTGAATACGCAGTATTTT	CASSQFDRLNTQYF
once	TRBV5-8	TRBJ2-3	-	TGTGCCAGCAACTACAGGGACACAGATACGCAGTATTTT	CASNYRDTDTQYF
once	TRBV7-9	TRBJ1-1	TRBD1	TGTGCCAGCAGCTCGGGACAGGGGATGAACACTGAAGCTTTCTTT	CASSSGQGMNTEAFF
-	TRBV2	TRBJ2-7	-	TGTGCCAGCAGGGAGGATCCGGGACACCTATACGAGCAGTACTTC	CASREDPGHLYEQYF